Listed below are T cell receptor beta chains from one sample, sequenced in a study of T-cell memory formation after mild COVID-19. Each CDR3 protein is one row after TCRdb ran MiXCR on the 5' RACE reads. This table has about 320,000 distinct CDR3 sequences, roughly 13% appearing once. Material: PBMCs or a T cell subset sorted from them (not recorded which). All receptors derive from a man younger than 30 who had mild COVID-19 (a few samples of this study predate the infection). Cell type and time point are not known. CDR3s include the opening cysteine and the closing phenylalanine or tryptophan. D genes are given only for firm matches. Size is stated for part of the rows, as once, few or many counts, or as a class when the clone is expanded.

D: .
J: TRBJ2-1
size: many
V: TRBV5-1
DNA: TGCGCCAGCAGCTCTACCCCCACAGCGAGCTCCTACAATGAGCAGTTCTTC
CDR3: CASSSTPTASSYNEQFF

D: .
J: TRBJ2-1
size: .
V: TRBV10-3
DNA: TGTGCCATCAAAGGGGACTCAGCCTACAATGAGCAGTTCTTC
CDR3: CAIKGDSAYNEQFF

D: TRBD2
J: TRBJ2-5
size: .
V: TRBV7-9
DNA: TGTGCCAGCAGCTTCCGTGGCGGGGGACAAGAGACCCAGTACTTC
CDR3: CASSFRGGGQETQYF

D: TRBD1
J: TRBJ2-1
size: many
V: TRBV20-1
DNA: TGCAGTGCTCCCGGGACAGGGATTAATGAGCAGTTCTTC
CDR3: CSAPGTGINEQFF

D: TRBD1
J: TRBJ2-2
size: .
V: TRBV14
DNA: TGTGCCAGCAGCCAACCCCCGGGGACAGGCACCGGGGAGCTGTTTTTT
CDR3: CASSQPPGTGTGELFF

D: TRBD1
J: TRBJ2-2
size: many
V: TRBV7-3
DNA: TGTGCCAGCAGCTTCCAGGGGGCGAAGAACACCGGGGAGCTGTTTTTT
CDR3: CASSFQGAKNTGELFF

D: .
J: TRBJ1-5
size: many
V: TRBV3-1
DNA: TGTGCCAGCAGCCATTACAGGGCTCAGCCCCAGCATTTT
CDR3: CASSHYRAQPQHF

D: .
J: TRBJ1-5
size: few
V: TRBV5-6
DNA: TGTGCCAGCAGCACCAGACAGAGCAATCAGCCCCAGCATTTT
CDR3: CASSTRQSNQPQHF

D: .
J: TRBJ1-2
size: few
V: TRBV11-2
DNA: TGTGCCAGCAGCCAAACCGGGGCCCACTATGGCTACACCTTC
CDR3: CASSQTGAHYGYTF

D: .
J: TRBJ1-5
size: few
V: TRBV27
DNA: TGTGCCAGCAGTCCCACGGGGGTAAGTCAGCCCCAGCATTTT
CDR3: CASSPTGVSQPQHF

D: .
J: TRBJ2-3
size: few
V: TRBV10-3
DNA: TGTGCCATCAGTGAGTCACTAGCCGGCACAGATACGCAGTATTTT
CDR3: CAISESLAGTDTQYF

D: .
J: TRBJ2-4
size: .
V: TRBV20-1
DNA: TGCAGTGCTTATCGGACTCTGGCCAAAAACATTCAGTACTTC
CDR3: CSAYRTLAKNIQYF

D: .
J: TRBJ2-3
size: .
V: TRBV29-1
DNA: TGCAGCGTTGAAAGTTTTGCGCAGTATTTT
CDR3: CSVESFAQYF

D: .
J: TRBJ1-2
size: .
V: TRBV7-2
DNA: TGTGCCAGCAGCTTATATGGTCTCAATAACTATGGCTACACCTTC
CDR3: CASSLYGLNNYGYTF

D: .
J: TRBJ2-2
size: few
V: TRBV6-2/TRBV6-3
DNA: TGTGCCAGCAGTTCGGGACTTAAGAACACCGGGGAGCTGTTTTTT
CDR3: CASSSGLKNTGELFF

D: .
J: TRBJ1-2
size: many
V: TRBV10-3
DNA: TGTGCCATCAGTGTCGGCAGGGCCGACTATGGCTACACCTTC
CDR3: CAISVGRADYGYTF

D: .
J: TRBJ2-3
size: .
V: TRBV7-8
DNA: TGTGCCAGCGGCTTGACCCCCTACACAGATACGCAGTATTTT
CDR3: CASGLTPYTDTQYF

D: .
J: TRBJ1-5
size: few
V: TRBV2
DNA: TGTGCCAGCAGGGGGGGGACGGAGAGCAATCAGCCCCAGCATTTT
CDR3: CASRGGTESNQPQHF

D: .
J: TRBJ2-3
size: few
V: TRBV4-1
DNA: TGCGCCAGCAGCCAAGAAGGCGGGAAGCAGTATTTT
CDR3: CASSQEGGKQYF

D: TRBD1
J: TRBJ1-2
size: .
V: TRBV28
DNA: TGTGCCAGCAGTTCTTGGACAGGGGTAAATGGGGGCTACACCTTC
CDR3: CASSSWTGVNGGYTF

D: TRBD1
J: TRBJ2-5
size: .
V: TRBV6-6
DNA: TGTGCCAGCAGTTCCGCCGACAGGGGGCTGGGAGAGACCCAGTACTTC
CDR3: CASSSADRGLGETQYF

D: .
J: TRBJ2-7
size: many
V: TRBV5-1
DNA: TGCGCCAGTCACGACAGCTATCGGGGTGTGCAGTACTTC
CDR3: CASHDSYRGVQYF

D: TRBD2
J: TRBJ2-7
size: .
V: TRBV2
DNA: TGTGCCAGCAGCGGGACTAGCGGGACCTACGAGCAGTACTTC
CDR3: CASSGTSGTYEQYF

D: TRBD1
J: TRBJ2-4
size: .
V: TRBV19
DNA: TGTGCCAGTAGTCCCGAGACAGGGAATCTAGCCAAAAACATTCAGTACTTC
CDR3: CASSPETGNLAKNIQYF

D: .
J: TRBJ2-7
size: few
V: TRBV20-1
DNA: TGCAGTGCCCTCCAGGGTCGGCCCTACGAGCAGTACTTC
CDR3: CSALQGRPYEQYF

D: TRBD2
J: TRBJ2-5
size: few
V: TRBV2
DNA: TGCGGGGGGTACCAAGAGACCCAGTACTTC
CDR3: CGGYQETQYF

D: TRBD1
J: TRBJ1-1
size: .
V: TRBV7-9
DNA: TGTGCCAGCCACAGGGGGCAGAACACTGAAGCTTTCTTT
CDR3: CASHRGQNTEAFF

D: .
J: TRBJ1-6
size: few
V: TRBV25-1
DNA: TGTGCCAGCAGCCTAGACAGTCGGAGTTCACCCCTCCACTTT
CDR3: CASSLDSRSSPLHF

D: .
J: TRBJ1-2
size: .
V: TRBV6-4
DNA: TGTGCCAGCAGTGACTCGGGCAGCTATGGCTACACCTTC
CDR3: CASSDSGSYGYTF

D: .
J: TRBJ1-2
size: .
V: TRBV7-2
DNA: TGTGCCAGCAGCTTTCCCAGCGGCGGGCTGGGCTTCTATGGCTACACCTTC
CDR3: CASSFPSGGLGFYGYTF

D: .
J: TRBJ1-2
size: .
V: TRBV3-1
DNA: TGTGCCAGCAGCCAAGCTGTAGGACGGAACTATGGCTACACCTTC
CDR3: CASSQAVGRNYGYTF

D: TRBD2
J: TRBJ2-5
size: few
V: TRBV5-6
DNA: TGTGCCAGCAGCTTGCCCCTGACTAGCGTGGAGACCCAGTACTTC
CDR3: CASSLPLTSVETQYF

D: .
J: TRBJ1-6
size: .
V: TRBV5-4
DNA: TGTGCCAGCAGCTTGGTATCGTCATTTGGTCAGACTCAATATAATTCACCCCTCCACTTT
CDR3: CASSLVSSFGQTQYNSPLHF

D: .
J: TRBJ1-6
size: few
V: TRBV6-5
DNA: TGTGCCAGCAGTTGGGACCCAAATAATTCACCCCTCCACTTT
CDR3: CASSWDPNNSPLHF

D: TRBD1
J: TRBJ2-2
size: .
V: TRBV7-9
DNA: TGTGCCAGCAGCCCGGACAGGGTCAAGACCGGGGAGCTGTTTTTT
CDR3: CASSPDRVKTGELFF

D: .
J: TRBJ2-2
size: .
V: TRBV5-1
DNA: TGCGCCAGCAGCTTGGATCTTAAGGGGCTCGGGGAGCTGTTTTTT
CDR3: CASSLDLKGLGELFF

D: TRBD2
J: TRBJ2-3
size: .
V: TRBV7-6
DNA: TGTGCCAGCAGCCTATCTGCGGGGGGGCCTAGGGATACGCAGTATTTT
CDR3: CASSLSAGGPRDTQYF

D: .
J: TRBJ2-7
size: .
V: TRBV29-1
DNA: TGCAGCGTGGTAACAGGGTACGAGCAGTACTTC
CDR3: CSVVTGYEQYF

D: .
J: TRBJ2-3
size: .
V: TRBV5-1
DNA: TGCGCCAGCAGCGGGACCCCAGTCGGACGTAGTAGCACAGATACGCAGTATTTT
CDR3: CASSGTPVGRSSTDTQYF

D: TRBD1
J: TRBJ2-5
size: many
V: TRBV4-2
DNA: TGTGCCAGCAGCCCCACGCCCGGGACAGACCAAGAGACCCAGTACTTC
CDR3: CASSPTPGTDQETQYF

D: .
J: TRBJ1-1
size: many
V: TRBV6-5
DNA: TGTGCCAGCAGAACACAGGGTCGGACTGAAGCTTTCTTT
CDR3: CASRTQGRTEAFF

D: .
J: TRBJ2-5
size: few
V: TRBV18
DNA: TGTGCCAGCTCACCGACCGGGGGGACAAACCAAGAGACCCAGTACTTC
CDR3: CASSPTGGTNQETQYF

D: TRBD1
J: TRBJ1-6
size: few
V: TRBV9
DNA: TGTGCCAGCTCCGGGACAGGTTTATCCTCCTATAATTCACCCCTCCACTTT
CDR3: CASSGTGLSSYNSPLHF

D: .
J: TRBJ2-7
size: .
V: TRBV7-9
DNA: TGTGCCAGCAGCTCCCAGGGGGGCGAGCAGTACTTC
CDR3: CASSSQGGEQYF

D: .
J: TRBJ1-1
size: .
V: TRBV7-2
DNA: TGTGCCAGCAGCAAACGAGGGACGGGGAACACTGAAGCTTTCTTT
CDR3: CASSKRGTGNTEAFF